The 2 T cell receptor beta chains in this list originate from one sample, sequenced in a study of radiotherapy plus CTLA-4 blockade in lung cancer. Libraries were prepared by immunoSEQ multiplex PCR; TCRdb keeps only in-frame clonotypes and omits some of them. The repertoire holds more than 90,000 clones, with approximately 84% as singletons. Sequences were derived from peripheral blood, sampled from a patient treated with radiotherapy plus ipilimumab. The receptors come from a human donor with non-small cell lung cancer who had a partial response to radiotherapy plus ipilimumab.

This clone turned up a few times. DNA for the CDR3: TGTGCCAGCAGCGCAACAGATACGCAGTATTTT. Translating gives CASSATDTQYF. The chain is built from TRBV9 and TRBJ2-3; no clear D. CDR3 length: 11 residues. Deletions cut 3 bases from V and 3 bases from J, with 2 bases between. Per germline, CDR1 SGDLS and CDR2 YYNGEE.

This clone was observed a handful of times. This chain joins TRBV28 and TRBJ1-1; 7 nucleotides match TRBD1. J was trimmed by 4 bases and V by 3 bases; bases with no gene match: 8. This CDR3 has 15 residues. CDR1 MDHEN and CDR2 SYDVKM come from the germline V gene. The DNA of the CDR3 is TGTGCCAGCAGTTTTTGGGACAGAGCCTTCACTGAAGCTTTCTTT. Amino acid sequence: CASSFWDRAFTEAFF.